At least ten counts were recorded for the clone carrying this T cell receptor (beta chain). Its cognate antigen is unknown. This record comes from a study of spatial heterogeneity in lung cancer. Whole-study results and caveats: Ubiquitous expanded tumor TCRs surfaced in blood more at resection than they did at follow-up.

Each molecule of TCR cDNA was tagged with one unique molecular identifier. TCRdb ran MiXCR on the 5' RACE reads and lists one entry per CDR3 protein. The data contain approximately 12,000 distinct CDR3 sequences, 13% to 15% of them seen just once; the ten biggest clones take up approximately 2.4%. The V and J ends lost 5 bases and 0 bases respectively, with 12 bases between them. Germline values: CDR1 SGHRS, CDR2 YFSETQ. CDR3 length: 15 residues. The time point: sample taken at primary tumor resection. From tumor, nontumor lung or frozen PBMC, whole RNA was taken unsorted for sequencing. The donors, about 74 patients with untreated early-stage non-small cell lung cancer, provided the samples.

This material consisted of PBMCs, taken at surgery. This chain links TRBV5-1 with TRBJ2-1; the D is unclear. The TCR was taken from a female donor with early-stage non-small cell lung cancer. The CDR3 sequence: CASRPDGLSYNEQFF. CDR3 in DNA: TGCGCCAGCAGGCCGGACGGGCTCTCCTACAATGAGCAGTTCTTC.